This T cell receptor (beta chain) comes out of a study of T cells in localized non-small cell lung cancer. Study-level points and caveats: Uninvolved adjacent lung had higher T cell clonality than tumor and all other tissues. Longer overall survival associated with higher blood T cell density; shorter survival with higher adjacent-lung clonality.

Libraries were prepared by immunoSEQ multiplex PCR; TCRdb keeps only in-frame clonotypes and omits some of them. The sample carries about 28,000 clones, approximately 89% recorded once. The CDR3 extends over 13 amino acids. Germline V lookup: CDR1 MNHEY, CDR2 SVGAGI. The V and J ends lost 6 bases and 3 bases respectively, with 11 bases between them. A word on this clone: No antigen is known for it.

This clonotype was obtained from a female donor older than 55 with stage I lung adenocarcinoma. The sample in question was peripheral blood, obtained before any cancer treatment. J is TRBJ1-2 and V is TRBV6-5, with TRBD1 as a possible D gene (6 bases). This CDR3 reads CASRYRVDYGYTF. In nucleotides, the CDR3 is TGTGCCAGCAGGTACAGGGTCGACTATGGCTACACCTTC.